Listed below are T cell receptor beta chains from one sample, sequenced in a study of shared clonotypes between healthy human individuals. The repertoire was sequenced with immunoSEQ multiplex PCR; TCRdb's copy has only in-frame clones and lacks some. The sample has some 800,000 clones, over 90% seen once. What was sequenced was naive CD8+ T cells sorted from blood. Source of these receptors: a man aged 25 to 40 in good health. CDR3s include the opening cysteine and the closing phenylalanine or tryptophan. D genes are given only for firm matches. Size is omitted from some rows. Given values are once, few, many or a class for expanded clones.

TRBV2	TRBJ2-1	.	.	CASSGANSYNEQFF	TGTGCCAGCAGTGGCGCGAATTCCTACAATGAGCAGTTCTTC
TRBV27	TRBJ2-7	TRBD2	.	CATGTSGSYEQYF	TGTGCCACCGGGACTAGCGGATCCTACGAGCAGTACTTC
TRBV28	TRBJ1-5	TRBD1	.	CASRGQGSNQPQHF	TGTGCCAGCAGAGGACAGGGTAGCAATCAGCCCCAGCATTTT
TRBV7-6	TRBJ2-3	.	.	CASSLDGGELTDTQYF	TGTGCCAGCAGCTTAGATGGGGGAGAGCTCACAGATACGCAGTATTTT
TRBV7-6	TRBJ2-1	TRBD2	.	CASSSGWGGSYNEQFF	TGTGCCAGCAGCTCCGGTTGGGGAGGGAGCTACAATGAGCAGTTCTTC
TRBV6-5	TRBJ1-5	.	.	CASSLTGFNQPQHF	TGTGCCAGCAGCCTTACAGGGTTCAATCAGCCCCAGCATTTT
TRBV4-1	TRBJ1-3	.	.	CASSQGDSGNTIYF	TGCGCCAGCAGCCAAGGAGATTCTGGAAACACCATATATTTT
TRBV27	TRBJ2-1	.	.	CASSPRPGNEQFF	TGTGCCAGCAGTCCGAGACCGGGTAATGAGCAGTTCTTC
TRBV12-5	TRBJ2-3	.	.	CASGRDSTDTQYF	TGTGCTAGTGGACGCGACAGCACAGATACGCAGTATTTT
TRBV27	TRBJ2-7	.	once	CASSLTGDYEQYF	TGTGCCAGCAGTTTGACAGGAGACTACGAGCAGTACTTC
TRBV29-1	TRBJ2-1	.	.	CSVDRQDKSYEQFF	TGCAGCGTTGATCGGCAGGACAAGTCTTACGAGCAGTTCTTC
TRBV7-9	TRBJ2-1	TRBD2	.	CASSLLADEQFF	TGTGCCAGCAGCTTACTAGCGGATGAGCAGTTCTTC
TRBV2	TRBJ2-5	.	.	CASSDPLLTNSTSETQYF	TGTGCCAGCAGTGATCCCCTGCTGACGAACTCCACCTCAGAGACCCAGTACTTC
TRBV5-5	TRBJ2-1	.	.	CASSLVGRTREQFF	TGTGCCAGCAGCTTGGTAGGTAGAACTCGTGAGCAGTTCTTC
TRBV9	TRBJ2-5	.	.	CASSFGGRPSKETQYF	TGTGCCAGCAGCTTCGGGGGGCGTCCCTCCAAAGAGACCCAGTACTTC
TRBV27	TRBJ2-7	.	.	CASSFIDNNYEQYF	TGTGCCAGCAGTTTCATCGACAATAACTACGAGCAGTACTTC
TRBV7-6	TRBJ1-5	.	once	CASSLERDSNQPQHF	TGTGCCAGCAGCTTAGAACGGGATAGCAATCAGCCCCAGCATTTT
TRBV7-6	TRBJ2-1	.	.	CASSSTDSYNEQFF	TGTGCCAGCAGCTCGACTGACTCCTACAATGAGCAGTTCTTC
TRBV9	TRBJ1-5	.	.	CASSPLGEAHQPQHF	TGTGCCAGCAGCCCTCTGGGGGAAGCCCATCAGCCCCAGCATTTT
TRBV29-1	TRBJ2-2	.	.	CSVDSGANTGELFF	TGCAGCGTTGACTCAGGGGCGAACACCGGGGAGCTGTTTTTT
TRBV27	TRBJ1-5	.	few	CASRLGVNQPQHF	TGTGCCAGCAGATTAGGGGTTAATCAGCCCCAGCATTTT
TRBV7-8	TRBJ2-7	.	.	CASSLDSSVNYEQYF	TGTGCCAGCAGCTTAGATTCATCCGTCAACTACGAGCAGTACTTC
TRBV27	TRBJ2-3	.	.	CASSLSQTLKLTDTQYF	TGTGCCAGCAGTTTATCACAGACTCTAAAACTCACAGATACGCAGTATTTT
TRBV27	TRBJ1-4	.	.	CASSLGRNNEKLFF	TGTGCCAGCAGTTTAGGACGGAATAATGAAAAACTGTTTTTT
TRBV14	TRBJ2-7	.	.	CASSQDRDRSSYEQYF	TGTGCCAGCAGCCAAGATCGAGACCGGAGCTCCTACGAGCAGTACTTC
TRBV7-3	TRBJ2-1	.	.	CASSGDNYNEQFF	TGTGCCAGCAGCGGCGACAACTACAATGAGCAGTTCTTC
TRBV7-8	TRBJ2-7	.	.	CASSLKASGYSSYEQYF	TGTGCCAGCAGCTTAAAGGCATCGGGTTATAGCTCCTACGAGCAGTACTTC
TRBV27	TRBJ2-1	TRBD2	.	CASSLSVAGTYNEQFF	TGTGCCAGCAGTTTATCGGTAGCGGGAACCTACAATGAGCAGTTCTTC